Included here is one T cell receptor (beta chain) sequence, with context. Antigen unknown. This sample stems from a study of cytomegalovirus exposure and HLA in healthy donors. Study outcomes and limitations: Likely technical artifact: a cluster of highly shared sequence variants. A few CMV-associated chains were confirmed in vitro to be specific for CMV antigens. Later genetic work tied a missense DCLRE1C variant to beta-chain V and J trimming. The number of N-insertions in an Asian-associated ancestry cluster was reportedly below the roughly 670-donor mean in a later analysis.

Germline CDR1 is MDHEN and CDR2 is SYDVKM. CDR3 size: 15 residues. V dropped 6 bases and J dropped 2; count of bases not matched to a gene: 4. A multiplex PCR was run with 60 Vbeta primers and 13 Jbeta primers. Assay used: immunoSEQ multiplex PCR; TCRdb lists only in-frame clones, some missing. The table has 100,000 to 150,000 clones, approximately 80% seen once. The J gene is TRBJ2-3, the V gene TRBV28; 11 bases match TRBD2. Sequenced input: PBMCs. The receptor's source is a female donor in good health and CMV-seronegative. The CDR3 here is CASRGTSGSTDTQYF. The CDR3 DNA follows: TGTGCCAGCAGGGGGACTAGCGGTTCCACAGATACGCAGTATTTT.